The 21 T cell receptor beta chains reported below all come from one sample, sequenced in a study of Ad26.COV2.S vaccination and SARS-CoV-2 variants. Noted treatment: some 19 received Ad26.COV2.S at low or high dose, single or two shots; several received placebo; per-sample allocation not given. Collection of samples fell on day 63 after the first vaccine or placebo injection. Data came from immunoSEQ multiplex PCR; TCRdb stores just in-frame clones and leaves some out. The sample consists of about 680,000 clones, around 90% of them appearing once. This specimen was peripheral blood, taken in a trial of Ad26.COV2.S vaccine versus placebo. The receptors here all came from a person aged 18-60 years who received the Ad26.COV2.S COVID-19 vaccine or a placebo.

The CDR3 loop is CASCREQETEAFF. Here the CDR3 DNA reads TGTGCCAGCTGCCGCGAACAGGAGACTGAAGCTTTCTTT. The chain recombines TRBV25-1 with TRBJ1-1, with a possible D match to TRBD1 (5 bases). Germline lookup yields CDR1 MGHDK and CDR2 SYGVNS. The CDR3 sequence is 13 residues long. V lost 8 bases, J lost 5 bases, and 15 bases lay in between.

V is TRBV12-5 and J is TRBJ2-7; no clear D gene. With 4 bases removed from V and 2 bases from J, the gap between germline ends came to 12 bases. CDR1 and CDR2 from the germline V gene are LGHNT and FRNRAP. CDR3 length: 14 residues. In DNA form, the CDR3 reads TGTGCTAGTGGTTCGCCCACCCGACCCTACGAGCAGTACTTC. Its protein is CASGSPTRPYEQYF.

The CDR3 bases are TGTGCCTGGAGTGCCCAGGGACAGGGGGGAAACATTCAGTACTTC. It codes for CAWSAQGQGGNIQYF. This rearrangement joins TRBV30 to TRBJ2-4; 11 nucleotides line up with TRBD1. The CDR3 is made up of 15 amino acids. The germline V gene encodes CDR1 GTSNPN and CDR2 SVGIG (reference sequence). V was clipped by 1 base and J by 6 bases; unmatched bases: 5.

This clone was picked up a small number of times. The genes are TRBV7-2 and TRBJ1-1; TRBD1 matches 8 bases. CDR1 is SGHTA and CDR2 is FQGNSA in the germline V gene. With 7 bases clipped from V and 4 bases from J, the junction kept 8 bases outside the gene matches. The CDR3 runs 14 residues. The DNA for the CDR3 is TGTGCCAGCACCATATTCGACAGGGGCACTGAAGCTTTCTTT. Its protein product is CASTIFDRGTEAFF.

Worth noting for this clone: Different DNA sequences within this sample yield the same CDR3. The rearrangement uses TRBV2 and TRBJ1-1; 7 positions match TRBD1. The length of the CDR3 is 13 residues. CDR1 and CDR2 (germline): SNHLY, FYNNEI. V was pared by 6 bases and J by 1 base, with 2 bases of the junction left unmatched. The chain's CDR3 is CASSRDRNTEAFF. DNA for the CDR3: TGTGCCAGCAGCAGGGACAGGAACACTGAAGCTTTCTTT.

The chain recombines TRBV29-1 with TRBJ1-5; maybe TRBD1 (5 bases). V was trimmed by 7 bases and J by 7 bases, leaving 17 bases between them. CDR1 is SQVTM and CDR2 is ANQGSEA in the germline V gene. This CDR3 contains 13 residues. The CDR3: CSAGGNGGQPQHF. CDR3 DNA: TGCAGCGCCGGGGGTAATGGGGGACAGCCCCAGCATTTT.

The V call is TRBV4-1, the J call TRBJ1-2; no definite D call. The germline V gene has CDR1 MGHRA and CDR2 YSYEKL. The CDR3 length is 16 residues. V was trimmed by 1 base and J by 7 bases, leaving 19 bases between them. CDR3 region: CASSQAVPETFSGYTF. Here the CDR3 DNA reads TGCGCCAGCAGCCAAGCCGTCCCAGAAACTTTTAGTGGCTACACCTTC.

V and J are TRBV29-1 and TRBJ2-7, with 14 bases fitting TRBD2. Germline-derived CDR1 and CDR2 are SQVTM and ANQGSEA. The CDR3 sequence is 15 residues long. V was pared by 3 bases and J by 7 bases, with 8 bases of the junction left unmatched. The CDR3 reads CSVDGPGLAGAEQYF. The DNA of the CDR3 is TGCAGCGTTGATGGGCCGGGACTAGCGGGAGCTGAGCAGTACTTC.

This clone was seen only a few times. CDR3 region: CASSRGAGGTEAFF. The CDR3 bases are TGTGCCAGCAGCCGCGGCGCGGGAGGCACTGAAGCTTTCTTT. The chain couples TRBV4-2 to TRBJ1-1, with unresolved D. Trimming shortened V by 4 bases and J by 4 bases, and 13 bases separated the two germline ends. CDR3 length: 14 residues. The germline gives CDR1 LGHNA, CDR2 YNFKEQ.

This chain links TRBV29-1 with TRBJ2-7, with TRBD2 as a possible D gene (5 bases). Germline loops: CDR1 SQVTM, CDR2 ANQGSEA. The CDR3 consists of 13 residues. V shed 3 bases and J shed 0 bases, with 9 bases lying between them. In nucleotides, the CDR3 is TGCAGCGTTGAGCGGGCGGACTCCTACGAGCAGTACTTC. Its protein product is CSVERADSYEQYF.

The rearrangement links TRBV18 to TRBJ1-1, with a possible D match to TRBD1 (5 bases). From germline, CDR1 is KGHSH and CDR2 LQKENI. V was shortened by 6 bases and J by 1 base, with 12 bases between the two germline ends. The CDR3 is 14 residues long. CDR3 region: CASSPQDRNTEAFF. The CDR3 bases are TGTGCCAGCTCCCCTCAAGACAGGAACACTGAAGCTTTCTTT.

The chain joins TRBV4-3 to TRBJ1-3; 8 bases match TRBD1. The CDR3 consists of 17 residues. Germline CDR1 and CDR2: LGHNA and YSLEER. J lost 0 bases, V lost 0 bases, and 4 bases had no gene match. CDR3: CASSQDDRGISGNTIYF. CDR3 coding DNA: TGCGCCAGCAGCCAAGATGACAGGGGCATCTCTGGAAACACCATATATTTT.

The J gene is TRBJ1-2, the V gene TRBV6-5, with D possibly being TRBD1 (5 bases). This CDR3 has 13 amino acids. Germline CDR1 MNHEY, CDR2 SVGAGI. The germline V and J ends were trimmed by 8 bases and 1 base, with 11 bases remaining between them. Here the CDR3 reads CASAQGFNYGYTF. DNA of the CDR3: TGTGCCAGCGCGCAGGGCTTTAACTATGGCTACACCTTC.

With regard to this clone: This specimen includes other DNA sequences encoding the same CDR3. The V and J genes are TRBV10-3 and TRBJ2-7, with D possibly TRBD1 on 6 matching bases. This CDR3 spans 14 amino acids. Germline-derived CDR1 and CDR2 are ENHRY and SYGVKD. V was clipped by 0 bases and J by 4 bases, with 10 bases between them. The CDR3 is CAISESGQSYEQYF. CDR3 in DNA: TGTGCCATCAGTGAGTCCGGACAGTCTTACGAGCAGTACTTC.

The chain has TRBV6-1 and TRBJ2-5; no clear D gene. Trimming pared 1 base from V and 9 bases from J, leaving 12 bases between. The germline gives CDR1 MNHNS, CDR2 SASEGT. The CDR3 spans 13 residues. The CDR3, as DNA: TGTGCCAGCAGTGAAGTGTCACGGGTGGCCCAGTACTTC. This codes for CASSEVSRVAQYF.

V usage is TRBV30 and J usage is TRBJ2-5, with D possibly TRBD1 on 6 matching bases. Germline V CDR1 and CDR2: GTSNPN, SVGIG (reference sequence). Trimming cost V 1 base and J 5 bases, with 17 bases left between them. The CDR3 covers 15 residues. CDR3 DNA sequence: TGTGCCTGGAGTGGGGGGCCTGATAGGAGGGAGACCCAGTACTTC. Translation gives CAWSGGPDRRETQYF. Together with reference TRBV30 and TRBJ2-5, the CDR3 gives the full variable domain: SQTIHQWPATLVQPVGSPLSLECTVEGTSNPNLYWYRQAAGRGLQLLFYSVGIGQISSEVPQNLSASRPQDRQFILSSKKLLLSDSGFYLCAWSGGPDRRETQYFGPGTRLLVL.

The chain has TRBV13 and TRBJ2-3; D gene uncertain. With 4 bases removed from V and 5 bases from J, the gap between germline ends came to 10 bases. Germline loops: CDR1 PRHDT, CDR2 FYEKMQ (reference sequence). This CDR3 has 13 residues. This chain's CDR3 is CASSSFRRDTQYF. Written as DNA, the CDR3 is TGTGCCAGCAGCTCCTTCAGAAGAGATACGCAGTATTTT.

This chain uses TRBV29-1 with TRBJ2-3, with D unclear. Germline CDR1 reads SQVTM; CDR2 reads ANQGSEA. CDR3 length: 11 residues. The V end was cut by 8 bases, the J end by 0 bases, with 6 bases between. CDR3: CSISSTDTQYF. The CDR3 nucleotides read TGCAGCATATCTAGCACAGATACGCAGTATTTT.

The rearrangement joins TRBV19 to TRBJ1-6; no reliable D call. The germline CDR1 and CDR2 sequences are LNHDA and SQIVND (reference sequence). This CDR3 has 17 residues. Trimming stripped 5 bases from V and 3 bases from J, with 17 bases between. This CDR3 is CASSVNGITFYNSPLHF. CDR3 in DNA: TGTGCCAGTAGTGTGAACGGGATAACGTTCTATAATTCACCCCTCCACTTT.

The chain employs TRBV11-2 and TRBJ2-2; no reliable D call. The CDR3 is 12 amino acids. V was pared by 5 bases and J by 8 bases, with 9 bases between. CDR1 is SGHAT, CDR2 FQNNGV, per germline. The CDR3 DNA sequence: TGTGCCAGCAGCCCCATGGCGGGGGAGCTGTTTTTT. Translation: CASSPMAGELFF.

The rearrangement uses TRBV20-1 and TRBJ2-7; D may be TRBD2 (5 bases). V gave up 5 bases and J gave up 4 bases, with 6 bases separating them. This CDR3 region has 10 residues. The germline gives CDR1 DFQATT, CDR2 SNEGSKA (reference sequence). The DNA of the CDR3 is TGCAGTGCTGGGGAGTACGAGCAGTACTTC. Residues: CSAGEYEQYF.